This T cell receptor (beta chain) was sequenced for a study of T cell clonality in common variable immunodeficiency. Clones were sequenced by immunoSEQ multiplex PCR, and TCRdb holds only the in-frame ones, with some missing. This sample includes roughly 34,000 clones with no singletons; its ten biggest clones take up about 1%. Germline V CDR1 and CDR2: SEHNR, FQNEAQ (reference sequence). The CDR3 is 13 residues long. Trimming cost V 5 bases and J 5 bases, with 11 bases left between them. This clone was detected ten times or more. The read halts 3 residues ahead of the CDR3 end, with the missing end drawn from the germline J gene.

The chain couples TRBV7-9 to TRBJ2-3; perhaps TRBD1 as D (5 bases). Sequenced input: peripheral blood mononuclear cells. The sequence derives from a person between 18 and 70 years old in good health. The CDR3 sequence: CASSHRPLDTQYF. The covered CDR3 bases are TGTGCCAGCAGCCACAGGCCCCTAGATACG. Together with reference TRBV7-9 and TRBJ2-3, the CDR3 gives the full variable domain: DTGVSQNPRHKITKRGQNVTFRCDPISEHNRLYWYRQTLGQGPEFLTYFQNEAQLEKSRLLSDRFSAERPKGSFSTLEIQRTEQGDSAMYLCASSHRPLDTQYFGPGTRLTVL.